This entry lists 10 T cell receptor beta chains sequenced from one sample in a study of Graves' ophthalmopathy and Graves' hyperthyroidism. Amplification of the TCR beta CDR3 regions used RNA transcripts (as template). Scientists carried out first-round RT-PCR using HTBI primers and then a second-round multiplex PCR. TCRdb reprocessed the multiplex PCR reads via MiXCR and lists one record per CDR3 protein. The data contain a few hundred thousand distinct CDR3 sequences, 17% of them seen just once; the ten biggest clones take up 2.4%. Source material: peripheral blood. The source is an adult woman with stable Graves' hyperthyroidism.

The chain joins TRBV9 to TRBJ2-2; 8 bases align to TRBD1. Germline lookup yields CDR1 SGDLS and CDR2 YYNGEE. The CDR3 has 14 residues. The J segment lost 4 bases and the V segment lost 6 bases, leaving 5 bases of the junction unmatched. CDR3 loop: CASTGQGVTGELFF. CDR3 in DNA: TGTGCCAGCACTGGACAGGGTGTCACCGGGGAGCTGTTTTTT.

This clonotype was found many times. V and J are TRBV19 and TRBJ1-1; D remains ambiguous. This CDR3 is built from 16 residues. CDR1 is LNHDA and CDR2 is SQIVND in the germline V gene (reference sequence). The V and J ends lost 0 bases and 0 bases respectively, with 11 bases between them. This CDR3 is CASSIDLVVMNTEAFF. The CDR3 DNA is TGTGCCAGTAGTATAGATCTTGTGGTCATGAACACTGAAGCTTTCTTT.

This clonotype has a count of ten or more. The junction and the germline gene differ at one end; a read error may be behind it. The genes are TRBV7-7 and TRBJ2-2, with D perhaps matching TRBD2 (6 bases). Germline V gene lookup returns CDR1 SSHAT and CDR2 FNYEAQ (reference sequence). The CDR3 sequence is 14 residues long. The CDR3 loop reads CASSLGEAAGELFF. CDR3 nucleotides: TGTGCTAGCAGCTTAGGGGAGGCGGCCGGGGAGCTGTTTTTT.

This clonotype was detected ten times or more. The CDR3 DNA reads TGTGCCAGCAGTACGCGGACTAGCGGAGGGGGCGGGGAGCTGTTTTTT. Protein: CASSTRTSGGGGELFF. This chain joins TRBV6-5 and TRBJ2-2; TRBD2 aligns across 10 bases. CDR1 and CDR2 (germline): MNHEY, SVGAGI. The CDR3 runs to 16 residues. Losses at the gene ends were 5 bases for V and 7 bases for J; bases not matched to a gene: 10.

Ten or more counts support this clonotype. This rearrangement joins TRBV6-1 to TRBJ2-2, with 7 nucleotides matching TRBD1. CDR1 and CDR2 (germline): MNHNS, SASEGT. V gave up 6 bases and J gave up 0 bases; unmatched junction bases: 4. The CDR3 totals 15 residues. CDR3 amino acids: CASSWDSSNTGELFF. The CDR3 DNA sequence: TGTGCCAGCAGCTGGGACAGTTCGAACACCGGGGAGCTGTTTTTT.

This clonotype was picked up many times. The chain uses TRBV7-2 and TRBJ2-7; maybe TRBD1 (5 bases). From germline, CDR1 is SGHTA and CDR2 FQGNSA. Trimming cost V 5 bases and J 7 bases, with 12 bases left between them. The CDR3 totals 12 residues. DNA for the CDR3: TGTGCCAGCAGCCAAGGGGCAGGGGAGCAGTACTTC. Residues: CASSQGAGEQYF.

The chain carries TRBV3-1 and TRBJ2-5; D remains ambiguous. The V and J ends lost 0 bases and 5 bases respectively, with 7 bases between them. The germline V gene encodes CDR1 LGHDT and CDR2 YNNKEL (reference sequence). The CDR3 consists of 13 residues. The CDR3 sequence is CASSQEGPETQYF. The CDR3, as DNA: TGTGCCAGCAGCCAAGAGGGTCCTGAGACCCAGTACTTC.

This clonotype was seen ten or more times. J is TRBJ1-1 and V is TRBV20-1; a possible D gene is TRBD1 (6 bases). The CDR3 loop spans 16 amino acids. Germline CDR1 DFQATT, CDR2 SNEGSKA (reference sequence). Deletions cut 0 bases from V and 1 base from J, with 15 bases between. CDR3: CSARDVLKGGNTEAFF. The CDR3 DNA is TGCAGTGCTAGAGATGTCCTAAAGGGGGGGAACACTGAAGCTTTCTTT.

In regard to this clonotype: Since the CDR3 does not end with the conserved phenylalanine or tryptophan, this likely comes from a read error. No DNA is shown, since the ends of the CDR3 on it are uncertain; the CDR3 is the one TCRdb lists. The chain joins TRBV25-1 to TRBJ1-1; TRBD1, the D gene given by the table, was not confirmed from the DNA. The germline V gene has CDR1 MGHDK and CDR2 SYGVNS. A total of 14 residues make up the CDR3, ends included. This chain's CDR3 is CASSEPTGVTEACL.

The chain uses TRBV7-3 and TRBJ1-2, with no clear D. The CDR3 is 13 residues long. Trimming left V 3 bases short and J 4 bases short, with 9 bases between. The V gene's germline CDR1 is SGHTA and CDR2 FQGTGA. CDR3 loop: CASSFGPGYGYTF. Here the CDR3 DNA reads TGTGCCAGCAGCTTTGGTCCGGGCTATGGCTACACCTTC.